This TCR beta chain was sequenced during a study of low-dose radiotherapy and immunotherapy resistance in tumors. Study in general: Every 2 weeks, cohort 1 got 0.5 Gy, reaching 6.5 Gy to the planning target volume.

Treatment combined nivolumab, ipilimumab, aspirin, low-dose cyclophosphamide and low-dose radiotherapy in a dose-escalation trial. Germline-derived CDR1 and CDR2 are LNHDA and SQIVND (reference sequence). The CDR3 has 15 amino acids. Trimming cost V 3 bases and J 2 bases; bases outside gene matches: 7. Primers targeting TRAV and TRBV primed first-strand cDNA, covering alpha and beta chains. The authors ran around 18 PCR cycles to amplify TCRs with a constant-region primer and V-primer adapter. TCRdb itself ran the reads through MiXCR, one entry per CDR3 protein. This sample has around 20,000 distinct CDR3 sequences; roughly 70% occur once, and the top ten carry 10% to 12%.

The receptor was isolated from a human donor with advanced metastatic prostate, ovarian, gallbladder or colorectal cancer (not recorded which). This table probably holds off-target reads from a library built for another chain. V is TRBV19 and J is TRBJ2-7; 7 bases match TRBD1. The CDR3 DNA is TGTGCCAGTAGTATGGTCTCAGGGGGTACCTACGAGCAGTACTTC. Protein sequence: CASSMVSGGTYEQYF.